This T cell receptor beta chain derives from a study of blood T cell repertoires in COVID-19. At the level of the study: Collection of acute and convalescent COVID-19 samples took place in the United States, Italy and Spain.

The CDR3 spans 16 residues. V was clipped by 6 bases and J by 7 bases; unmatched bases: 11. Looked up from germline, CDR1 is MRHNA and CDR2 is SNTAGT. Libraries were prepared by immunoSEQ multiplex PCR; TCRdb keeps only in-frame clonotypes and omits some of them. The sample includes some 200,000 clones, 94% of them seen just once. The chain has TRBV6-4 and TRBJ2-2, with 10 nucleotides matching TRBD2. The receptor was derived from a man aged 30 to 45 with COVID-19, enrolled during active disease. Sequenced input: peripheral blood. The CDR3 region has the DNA TGTGCCAGCAGGCCCAGCGGGGGGGCCAGAGGCGGGGAGCTGTTTTTT. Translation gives CASRPSGGARGGELFF.